The 12 T cell receptor beta chains presented below share a single source sample, sequenced in a study of neoadjuvant anti-PD-1 for oral cavity cancer. Specified time point: after neoadjuvant nivolumab, at surgical resection. Sequenced by immunoSEQ multiplex PCR; TCRdb stores in-frame clones only, minus some. The data show about 24,000 clones, 26% seen once. This sample comprised tumor tissue, obtained after nivolumab (anti-PD-1) treatment. Receptors originate from a person aged 35-80 years with oral cavity squamous cell carcinoma.

There are a few counts of this clone. CDR3 loop: CASSQDRGGGETQYF. CDR3 sequence (DNA): TGTGCCAGCAGCCAAGATCGGGGAGGGGGGGAGACCCAGTACTTC. The rearrangement links TRBV4-2 to TRBJ2-5, with TRBD2 as a possible D gene (7 bases). The CDR3 is made up of 15 amino acids. Germline CDR1 LGHNA, CDR2 YNFKEQ. With 0 bases removed from V and 5 bases from J, the gap between germline ends came to 13 bases.

This clone was observed a handful of times. The chain has TRBV19 and TRBJ2-7; D gene ambiguous. Germline V gene sequence: CDR1 LNHDA, CDR2 SQIVND (reference sequence). Trimming took off 2 bases at V and 1 base at J, with 9 bases between the two ends. The length of the CDR3 is 14 residues. The DNA for the CDR3 is TGTGCCAGTAGTATAAGCGCGGTGTCCTACGAGCAGTACTTC. This translates into CASSISAVSYEQYF.

This rearrangement joins TRBV10-3 to TRBJ1-1; 7 positions match TRBD1. The length of the CDR3 is 14 residues. V trimming: 3 bases; J trimming: 1 base; junction bases outside the gene matches: 2. Germline V gene lookup returns CDR1 ENHRY and CDR2 SYGVKD. The CDR3 DNA sequence: TGTGCCATCAGTGATCAGGGGGGGAACACTGAAGCTTTCTTT. It codes for CAISDQGGNTEAFF.

This clone was seen a handful of times. The chain joins TRBV5-1 to TRBJ1-6; D possibly corresponds to TRBD1 (5 bases). Deletions cut 7 bases from V and 6 bases from J, with 14 bases between. The CDR3 is made up of 14 amino acids. Germline CDR1 and CDR2: SGHRS and YFSETQ. CDR3 nucleotides: TGCGCCAGCGGAATCGGGACGGTTAATTCACCCCTCCACTTT. As protein: CASGIGTVNSPLHF.

Only a few counts were recorded for this clone. The genes are TRBV7-9 and TRBJ2-1; D unresolved. V was shortened by 5 bases and J by 7 bases, with 9 bases between the two germline ends. The length of the CDR3 is 12 residues. Germline loops: CDR1 SEHNR, CDR2 FQNEAQ (reference sequence). CDR3 residues: CASSQTGNEQFF. In DNA, the CDR3 is TGTGCCAGCAGCCAAACCGGGAATGAGCAGTTCTTC.

The chain recombines TRBV7-7 with TRBJ2-3; 11 nucleotides agree with TRBD2. Trimming cost V 9 bases and J 0 bases; bases outside gene matches: 11. The V gene's germline CDR1 is SSHAT and CDR2 FNYEAQ (reference sequence). CDR3 size: 17 residues. This CDR3 is CARLAGDPPPSTDTQYF. In DNA form, the CDR3 reads TGTGCCAGACTAGCGGGAGACCCACCCCCTAGCACAGATACGCAGTATTTT.

The chain couples TRBV30 to TRBJ1-5; TRBD1 aligns across 10 bases. Trimming took 4 bases from V and 6 from J; bases not matched to a gene: 9. The CDR3 consists of 15 residues. Germline lookup yields CDR1 GTSNPN and CDR2 SVGIG (reference sequence). The CDR3 DNA sequence: TGTGCCTGGAATCTCGGGACAGGGGCGGGTCAGCCCCAGCATTTT. It is translated as CAWNLGTGAGQPQHF.

The chain employs TRBV5-6 and TRBJ2-2, with D possibly being TRBD2 (5 bases). Germline V gene data show CDR1 as SGHDT and CDR2 as YYEEEE. CDR3 length: 14 amino acids. The V and J ends lost 3 bases and 5 bases respectively, with 11 bases between them. CDR3 region: CASSWTGSTGELFF. CDR3 DNA: TGTGCCAGCAGCTGGACGGGATCGACCGGGGAGCTGTTTTTT.

The rearrangement joins TRBV28 to TRBJ1-1, with a weak D call TRBD1 (5 bases). This CDR3 contains 15 residues. Looked up from germline, CDR1 is MDHEN and CDR2 is SYDVKM. V gave up 2 bases and J gave up 2 bases, with 12 bases separating them. The CDR3 DNA reads as TGTGCCAGCAGTTTAGGGGCCAGACCCAACACTGAAGCTTTCTTT. Its translation: CASSLGARPNTEAFF.

This rearrangement joins TRBV5-1 to TRBJ1-1, with TRBD1 matching over 9 bases. V lost 2 bases to trimming and J lost 6 bases; unmatched junction nucleotides: 11. The CDR3 runs 16 residues. CDR1 and CDR2 (germline): SGHRS, YFSETQ. CDR3 nucleotides: TGCGCCAGCAGCTTCGGTTCCGGGACAGGGAGGTCTGAAGCTTTCTTT. Its protein is CASSFGSGTGRSEAFF. Variable domain in full (rest from reference TRBV5-1 and TRBJ1-1): KAGVTQTPRYLIKTRGQQVTLSCSPISGHRSVSWYQQTPGQGLQFLFEYFSETQRNKGNFPGRFSGRQFSNSRSEMNVSTLELGDSALYLCASSFGSGTGRSEAFFGQGTRLTVV.

The chain joins TRBV29-1 to TRBJ1-2; D is unclear. Germline V gives CDR1 SQVTM, CDR2 ANQGSEA. The CDR3 runs 22 residues. The germline V and J ends were trimmed by 3 bases and 3 bases, with 38 bases remaining between them. In nucleotides, the CDR3 is TGCAGCGTTGAGGTGCCGTTTCGGGTGCCGGGGAGCTCTAGGCGGCTGTACTATGGCTACACCTTC. This sequence encodes CSVEVPFRVPGSSRRLYYGYTF. The full variable domain, with the rest looked up from reference TRBV29-1 and TRBJ1-2, is SAVISQKPSRDICQRGTSLTIQCQVDSQVTMMFWYRQQPGQSLTLIATANQGSEATYESGFVIDKFPISRPNLTFSTLTVSNMSPEDSSIYLCSVEVPFRVPGSSRRLYYGYTFGSGTRLTVV.

V usage is TRBV5-6 and J usage is TRBJ1-6; 7 bases match TRBD1. CDR1 and CDR2 (germline): SGHDT, YYEEEE. Germline trimming cut 4 bases from V and 5 bases from J; bases unmatched to any gene: 6. The CDR3 is made up of 15 amino acids. Here the CDR3 reads CASSLPGGHNSPLHF. The DNA of the CDR3 is TGTGCCAGCAGCCTACCAGGGGGGCATAATTCACCCCTCCACTTT.